These 16 T cell receptor beta chains originate from one sample sequenced in a study of CD8 T cells in ankylosing spondylitis. These TCRs' antigens remain unknown. TCRdb analysed the 5' RACE reads with MiXCR anew, one entry per CDR3 protein. The sample lists some 400,000 distinct CDR3 sequences, around 24% occurring once. General study points: For ankylosing spondylitis blood, a TCR beta motif of 7 to 9 highly homologous variants appeared characteristic.

Sequencing was done on a sample of blood, either unsorted or a sorted T cell fraction (not recorded which). The receptors derive from a male donor with ankylosing spondylitis.

The CDR3 here is CATGQSNTEAFF. The CDR3 DNA sequence: TGTGCTACGGGACAGTCGAACACTGAAGCTTTCTTT. The chain carries TRBV7-2 and TRBJ1-1; the match to TRBD1 covers 7 bases. Germline V gene data show CDR1 as SGHTA and CDR2 as FQGNSA. The CDR3 runs to 12 residues.

The rearrangement links TRBV7-3 to TRBJ2-7; 8 bases are shared with TRBD2. CDR3 size: 14 residues. J was trimmed by 3 bases and V by 5 bases; bases with no gene match: 6. CDR1 is SGHTA, CDR2 FQGTGA, per germline. In nucleotides, the CDR3 is TGTGCCAGCAGCGCAGCGGGACTAGGCTACGAGCAGTACTTC. The encoded protein is CASSAAGLGYEQYF.

The V call is TRBV4-1, the J call TRBJ2-7; D possibly corresponds to TRBD1 (5 bases). The CDR3 has 15 residues. V gave up 0 bases and J gave up 2 bases, with 11 bases separating them. Germline CDR1 and CDR2: MGHRA and YSYEKL. DNA for the CDR3: TGCGCCAGCAGCCAAGAATGGGGCAGGGCCTACGAGCAGTACTTC. Amino acid sequence: CASSQEWGRAYEQYF.

This clonotype was seen only a few times. The chain uses TRBV7-9 and TRBJ2-1; weak D call: TRBD2 (6 bases). Germline CDR1 and CDR2: SEHNR and FQNEAQ (reference sequence). V lost 2 bases and J lost 7, with 9 bases in between. The CDR3 length is 13 residues. For the CDR3, the DNA is TGTGCCAGCAGCTTAAGGCGGGGAAATGAGCAGTTCTTC. Its protein product is CASSLRRGNEQFF.

The chain has TRBV20-1 and TRBJ2-1, with TRBD2 identical over 9 bases. The trim removed 6 bases at V and 6 bases at J, leaving 9 bases unmatched. CDR1 and CDR2 from the germline V gene are DFQATT and SNEGSKA (reference sequence). The CDR3 consists of 14 residues. This CDR3 is CSAGGGSGGNEQFF. CDR3 nucleotides: TGCAGTGCCGGAGGGGGTAGCGGGGGCAATGAGCAGTTCTTC.

The V gene is TRBV20-1, the J gene TRBJ2-7; TRBD2 aligns across 7 bases. Per the germline V gene, CDR1 is DFQATT and CDR2 is SNEGSKA (reference sequence). The CDR3 has 15 amino acids. V gave up 6 bases and J gave up 6 bases; unmatched junction bases: 17. CDR3 DNA: TGCAGTGCGCAGGGCAGCGGGGCGGGAGTTAGCGAGCAGTACTTC. Residues: CSAQGSGAGVSEQYF.

The rearrangement uses TRBV15 and TRBJ2-7; D perhaps matches TRBD1 (6 bases). This CDR3 spans 16 amino acids. The germline V gene has CDR1 LNHNV and CDR2 YYDKDF (reference sequence). V was cut by 1 base and J by 1 base, with 14 bases left in between. Here the CDR3 DNA reads TGTGCCACCAGCAGAGTCGCTCAACAGGGATCCTACGAGCAGTACTTC. It is translated as CATSRVAQQGSYEQYF. The full variable domain, with the rest looked up from reference TRBV15 and TRBJ2-7, is DAMVIQNPRYQVTQFGKPVTLSCSQTLNHNVMYWYQQKSSQAPKLLFHYYDKDFNNEADTPDNFQSRRPNTSFCFLDIRSPGLGDTAMYLCATSRVAQQGSYEQYFGPGTRLTVT.

The rearrangement links TRBV28 to TRBJ2-7, with TRBD2 identical over 15 bases. Germline values: CDR1 MDHEN, CDR2 SYDVKM. The CDR3 has 17 amino acids. Trimming removed 7 bases from V and 2 bases from J; junction bases left unmatched: 9. Here the CDR3 DNA reads TGTGCCAGCATCCCCCCGGGACTAGCGGGAGGACCCTACGAGCAGTACTTC. It yields the protein CASIPPGLAGGPYEQYF.

The V call is TRBV5-1, the J call TRBJ2-7; the match to TRBD2 covers 7 bases. This CDR3 spans 13 amino acids. J gave up 4 bases and V 2 bases, and 3 bases lay outside the gene matches. Germline CDR1 SGHRS, CDR2 YFSETQ. The CDR3 protein is CASSLLAQYEQYF. CDR3 DNA sequence: TGCGCCAGCAGCTTACTAGCGCAATACGAGCAGTACTTC.

A few counts support this clonotype. The V and J genes are TRBV6-2 or TRBV6-3 and TRBJ2-5, with a weak D call TRBD2 (6 bases). This CDR3 region has 16 residues. Germline V gene sequence: CDR1 MNHEY, CDR2 SVGEGT. The ends were cut back, 6 bases at V and 2 bases at J, with 19 bases in the middle. The CDR3 bases are TGTGCCAGCAGCCGACTTTTCGGGAGTTGGCAAGAGACCCAGTACTTC. As protein: CASSRLFGSWQETQYF.

This chain joins TRBV20-1 and TRBJ2-7; D gene uncertain. Germline V gives CDR1 DFQATT, CDR2 SNEGSKA (reference sequence). The CDR3 contains 14 residues. The V end lost 5 bases, the J end lost 0 bases, and 14 bases lay between the germline ends. CDR3 residues: CSAPLRVFSYEQYF. The CDR3 coding sequence is TGCAGTGCTCCCTTGCGAGTCTTCTCCTACGAGCAGTACTTC.

The chain employs TRBV5-1 and TRBJ2-1; 8 bases map to TRBD1. CDR1 is SGHRS and CDR2 is YFSETQ in the germline V gene. V shed 3 bases, J shed 5 bases, and the junction held 7 bases outside the gene matches. This CDR3 has 15 amino acids. CDR3 amino acids: CASSWPRTGHNEQFF. The CDR3 DNA follows: TGCGCCAGCAGCTGGCCCCGGACAGGGCACAATGAGCAGTTCTTC.

This chain links TRBV27 with TRBJ2-4; D remains unclear. Germline V gene lookup returns CDR1 MNHEY and CDR2 SMNVEV (reference sequence). This CDR3 is 15 amino acids long. Trimming cost V 4 bases and J 0 bases, with 10 bases left between them. The CDR3 here is CASSSPEVAKNIQYF. In DNA form, the CDR3 reads TGTGCCAGCAGTTCCCCCGAGGTAGCCAAAAACATTCAGTACTTC.

The chain is built from TRBV19 and TRBJ1-2; D is unclear. The length of the CDR3 is 11 residues. Trimming removed 7 bases at V and 13 bases at J, with 16 bases between. Germline CDR1 is LNHDA and CDR2 is SQIVND (reference sequence). The CDR3 here is CASKSSRRFTF. CDR3 DNA: TGTGCCAGTAAAAGTTCTAGGCGCTTCACCTTC.

V gene TRBV7-8 combines with J gene TRBJ1-3, with D perhaps matching TRBD1 (5 bases). The CDR3 covers 16 residues. Germline CDR1 and CDR2: SGHVS and FQNEAQ. The ends were cut back, 5 bases at V and 1 base at J, with 15 bases in the middle. The CDR3 region has the DNA TGTGCCAGCAGCGGCCAGACATGGGGGTCTGGAAACACCATATATTTT. Protein sequence: CASSGQTWGSGNTIYF.

This clonotype has just a few counts. This chain joins TRBV11-2 and TRBJ2-7; tentatively, D is TRBD2 (6 bases). Per the germline V gene, CDR1 is SGHAT and CDR2 is FQNNGV. The V and J ends lost 6 bases and 4 bases respectively, with 31 bases between them. The CDR3 is 19 residues long. In DNA, the CDR3 is TGTGCCAGCAGACCTGTTTCGGTCTTGCTTAGGCCCGGGGGTTACGAGCAGTACTTC. Protein product: CASRPVSVLLRPGGYEQYF.